Following are 10 T cell receptor beta chains from one sample sequenced in a study of T cells after yellow fever vaccination. TCRdb fed the 5' RACE reads into MiXCR, producing one record per CDR3 protein. The sample comprises 620,000 or so distinct CDR3 sequences, around 17% of which are singletons, and approximately 15% rests with the top ten. The sample in question was PBMCs, obtained 4 to 6 days after the first yellow fever vaccination. These receptors were taken from a young man who received the YFV17D yellow fever vaccine.

Turning to this clonotype: With only one base between it and a far larger clone, this is likely a read error. The conserved phenylalanine or tryptophan normally closing the CDR3 is absent here, so this likely arose from a read error. J is TRBJ1-2 and V is TRBV5-6, with 7 bases aligning to TRBD1. The CDR3 loop spans 13 amino acids. Unmatched junction bases numbered 2, after V lost 4 bases and J lost 2 bases. The V gene's germline CDR1 is SGHDT and CDR2 YYEEEE. CDR3 sequence: CASSPDRNYGYTI. CDR3 sequence (DNA): TGTGCCAGCAGCCCGGACAGGAACTATGGCTACACCATC.

The chain joins TRBV4-1 to TRBJ2-7; the D is unclear. Germline-derived CDR1 and CDR2 are MGHRA and YSYEKL. The CDR3 has 15 residues. V was shortened by 0 bases and J by 0 bases, with 9 bases between the two germline ends. The CDR3 protein is CASSQEGSGSYEQYF. The CDR3 coding sequence is TGCGCCAGCAGCCAAGAGGGGTCGGGCTCCTACGAGCAGTACTTC.

The rearrangement links TRBV6-1 to TRBJ1-2; 10 bases align to TRBD1. CDR1 is MNHNS, CDR2 SASEGT, per germline. V lost 10 bases and J lost 7; bases outside the gene matches: 15. CDR3 length equals 15 residues. CDR3 protein: CATLRGGQGITGYTF. CDR3 coding DNA: TGTGCCACCCTACGGGGGGGACAGGGGATAACTGGCTACACCTTC.

The rearrangement uses TRBV6-1 and TRBJ1-6, with D maybe TRBD1 (5 bases). The germline V gene has CDR1 MNHNS and CDR2 SASEGT. V gave up 0 bases and J gave up 8 bases, with 11 bases separating them. The CDR3 covers 15 residues. In DNA form, the CDR3 reads TGTGCCAGCAGTGAAGCGTGGACACCTCATTCACCCCTCCACTTT. Translated: CASSEAWTPHSPLHF.

The rearrangement joins TRBV5-1 to TRBJ2-3, with D possibly being TRBD2 (6 bases). CDR1 SGHRS and CDR2 YFSETQ come from the germline V gene. V was clipped by 6 bases and J by 6 bases, with 14 bases between them. The CDR3 extends over 13 amino acids. The CDR3 DNA reads TGCGCCAGCACCCCGGGAGAACGGGATACGCAGTATTTT. It is translated as CASTPGERDTQYF. Variable domain in full (rest from reference TRBV5-1 and TRBJ2-3): KAGVTQTPRYLIKTRGQQVTLSCSPISGHRSVSWYQQTPGQGLQFLFEYFSETQRNKGNFPGRFSGRQFSNSRSEMNVSTLELGDSALYLCASTPGERDTQYFGPGTRLTVL.

The rearrangement uses TRBV6-1 and TRBJ1-6, with D unresolved. V was pared by 8 bases and J by 8 bases, with 13 bases between. The CDR3 covers 13 residues. Germline CDR1 MNHNS, CDR2 SASEGT. CDR3 DNA: TGTGCCAGCTCCAAGGGCCTCTATTCACCCCTCCACTTT. As protein: CASSKGLYSPLHF.

This clonotype was seen repeatedly, ten times or more. The CDR3 here is CASSQVSLYEQYF. The CDR3 nucleotides read TGCGCCAGCAGCCAAGTATCCCTTTACGAGCAGTACTTC. The rearrangement uses TRBV4-1 and TRBJ2-7; unclear D gene. The CDR3 is made up of 13 amino acids. The germline V gene encodes CDR1 MGHRA and CDR2 YSYEKL. The V and J ends lost 1 base and 4 bases respectively, with 8 bases between them.

This clonotype occurred a few times. The chain uses TRBV6-2 or TRBV6-3 and TRBJ2-7; TRBD1 agrees at 7 bases. Germline values: CDR1 MNHEY, CDR2 SVGEGT. The CDR3 runs 14 residues. J gave up 2 bases and V 11 bases, and 12 bases lay outside the gene matches. This CDR3 is CARLGTEEPYEQYV. The CDR3 DNA reads as TGTGCCCGCCTTGGGACAGAGGAACCCTACGAGCAGTACGTC.

This clonotype was seen a handful of times. The J gene is TRBJ2-2, the V gene TRBV12-3 or TRBV12-4, with TRBD2 identical over 10 bases. Trimming took 11 bases from V and 6 from J; bases not matched to a gene: 12. The CDR3 has 15 amino acids. The CDR3 sequence: CASGAAGGPPGELFF. The CDR3 coding sequence is TGTGCCTCGGGGGCAGCGGGGGGGCCTCCCGGGGAGCTGTTTTTT.

The J gene is TRBJ1-2, the V gene TRBV4-3, with 7 bases lining up with TRBD1. The V segment lost 2 bases and the J segment 4 bases; nucleotides outside the gene matches: 7. The germline V gene encodes CDR1 LGHNA and CDR2 YSLEER. This CDR3 region has 15 residues. CDR3 sequence reads: CASSQKGAGVYGYTF. In nucleotides, the CDR3 is TGCGCCAGCAGCCAAAAGGGGGCAGGGGTCTATGGCTACACCTTC.